The clone carrying this T cell receptor (beta chain) was counted only a few times. Its antigen is still unknown. The CDR3 is 13 residues long. Looked up from germline, CDR1 is SEHNR and CDR2 is FQNEAQ (reference sequence). V was clipped by 5 bases and J by 5 bases, with 10 bases between them. The sample is drawn from a study of T-cell reconstitution after alpha-beta-depleted transplantation in children. Findings and limits, study-wide: TCRbeta diversity was high at day 60 in some patients (a result of surviving recipient T cells and thymic progenitors). Several hundred expanded graft clones reportedly gave rise to the alpha-beta T cells present about two months after transplant.

The TCRbeta library incorporated unique molecular identifiers. TCRdb fed the PCR reads into MiXCR, producing one record per CDR3 protein. The sample holds around 500,000 distinct CDR3 sequences; 20% to 25% are singletons and the top ten take 11% to 15%. The sequence came from a boy in the first two years of life who had a stem cell transplant for acute myeloid leukemia, so the T cells may come from the graft donor. The sequencing used PBMCs, mostly from graft donor cells, collected 360 days after TCRalphabeta/CD19-depleted stem cell transplant. The chain recombines TRBV7-9 with TRBJ2-1, with a weak D call TRBD1 (5 bases). This CDR3 reads CASSKGLNNEQFF. CDR3 nucleotide sequence: TGTGCCAGCAGCAAGGGGCTTAACAATGAGCAGTTCTTC.